These 14 T cell receptor beta chains share one sample of origin, sequenced in a study of regulatory T cells in long-lasting Graves disease. Documented time point: newly diagnosed GD, antithyroid drugs for less than 3 months. Scientists built the TCR library using RNA that was extracted from PBMCs. CDR3 regions were amplified by Arm-PCR using iRepertoire HTBI primers to build TCR beta libraries. One entry per CDR3 protein results from TCRdb running MiXCR on the multiplex PCR reads. The repertoire holds hundreds of thousands of distinct CDR3 sequences, with roughly a sixth as singletons. The data were also submitted as part of a second study, on T cells in Graves' hyperthyroidism and ophthalmopathy.

The sample consisted of peripheral blood mononuclear cells (PBMCs), taken at new diagnosis, from a patient treated with antithyroid drugs. These receptors were collected from a man in his forties or fifties with Graves disease.

This clonotype was detected many times. The genes are TRBV7-6 and TRBJ2-3; 16 positions match TRBD2. CDR1 SGHVS and CDR2 FNYEAQ come from the germline V gene. The CDR3 has 16 amino acids. Trimming cost V 5 bases and J 6 bases; bases outside gene matches: 5. The CDR3, as DNA: TGTGCCAGCAGCCCAGGGACTAGCGGGGGGGCTGATACGCAGTATTTT. Its translation is CASSPGTSGGADTQYF.

This clonotype was recorded many times. This chain links TRBV18 with TRBJ1-1; D might be TRBD1 (5 bases). Trimming took 8 bases from V and 1 from J, leaving 17 bases between them. Germline CDR1 reads KGHSH; CDR2 reads LQKENI. This CDR3 is built from 15 residues. The CDR3 DNA is TGTGCCAGCGCAAAACAGGTCTTGAGGAACACTGAAGCTTTCTTT. This codes for CASAKQVLRNTEAFF. Full variable domain (outside the CDR3, taken from reference TRBV18 and TRBJ1-1): NAGVMQNPRHLVRRRGQEARLRCSPMKGHSHVYWYRQLPEEGLKFMVYLQKENIIDESGMPKERFSAEFPKEGPSILRIQQVVRGDSAAYFCASAKQVLRNTEAFFGQGTRLTVV.

In DNA, the CDR3 is TGCAGCGTTGAGGGACCACAGGGGGCGCGTACTGAAGCTTTCTTT. It codes for CSVEGPQGARTEAFF. V and J are TRBV29-1 and TRBJ1-1, with 9 bases that match TRBD1. The CDR3 loop spans 15 amino acids. In germline, CDR1 is SQVTM, CDR2 ANQGSEA. Unmatched junction bases numbered 10, after V lost 3 bases and J lost 5 bases. The variable domain in full, completed from reference TRBV29-1 and TRBJ1-1, reads SAVISQKPSRDICQRGTSLTIQCQVDSQVTMMFWYRQQPGQSLTLIATANQGSEATYESGFVIDKFPISRPNLTFSTLTVSNMSPEDSSIYLCSVEGPQGARTEAFFGQGTRLTVV.

The J gene is TRBJ2-1, the V gene TRBV28; no firm D call. Trimming took off 3 bases at V and 9 bases at J, with 9 bases between the two ends. This CDR3 comprises 12 residues. Germline lookup yields CDR1 MDHEN and CDR2 SYDVKM. CDR3 nucleotide sequence: TGTGCCAGCAGTTTTGAATCTCTTGAGCAGTTCTTC. This codes for CASSFESLEQFF. Supplemented by reference TRBV28 and TRBJ2-1, the full variable domain reads DVKVTQSSRYLVKRTGEKVFLECVQDMDHENMFWYRQDPGLGLRLIYFSYDVKMKEKGDIPEGYSVSREKKERFSLILESASTNQTSMYLCASSFESLEQFFGPGTRLTVL.

This clonotype was detected a few times. The chain combines TRBV9 with TRBJ2-7; perhaps TRBD1 as D (5 bases). Per the germline V gene, CDR1 is SGDLS and CDR2 is YYNGEE. Trimming pared 7 bases from V and 1 base from J, leaving 12 bases between. This CDR3 region has 13 residues. CDR3 amino acids: CASGAGNSYEQYF. CDR3 sequence (DNA): TGTGCCAGCGGTGCAGGGAATTCCTACGAGCAGTACTTC.

This clonotype appeared many times. V gene TRBV11-1 combines with J gene TRBJ2-1; a possible D gene is TRBD1 (6 bases). The CDR3 is made up of 17 amino acids. Germline CDR1 and CDR2: SGHAT and FQDESV (reference sequence). The V end was cut by 1 base, the J end by 0 bases, with 13 bases between. CDR3 bases: TGTGCCAGCAGCTTAGTAGTCGGGGACACCTCCTACAATGAGCAGTTCTTC. Translated, it gives CASSLVVGDTSYNEQFF.

This clonotype appeared many times. This chain links TRBV11-2 with TRBJ2-7; D is ambiguous. Germline CDR1 reads SGHAT; CDR2 reads FQNNGV. Trimming stripped 1 base from V and 3 bases from J, with 7 bases between. The CDR3 sequence is 13 residues long. This CDR3 reads CASSLGYSYEQYF. The CDR3 DNA reads TGTGCCAGCAGCTTAGGTTACAGCTACGAGCAGTACTTC.

The table lists this clonotype with many counts. The rearrangement links TRBV30 to TRBJ1-1; 9 nucleotides agree with TRBD1. Trimming cost V 5 bases and J 5 bases; bases outside gene matches: 3. Germline V gives CDR1 GTSNPN, CDR2 SVGIG (reference sequence). The CDR3 is 12 amino acids. The CDR3 DNA follows: TGTGCCTGGGGACAGGGGACGACTGAAGCTTTCTTT. Its translation: CAWGQGTTEAFF.

This chain connects TRBV20-1 to TRBJ2-1; the D is unclear. Germline V gene data show CDR1 as DFQATT and CDR2 as SNEGSKA (reference sequence). The germline V and J ends were trimmed by 0 bases and 8 bases, with 8 bases remaining between them. The CDR3 has 12 amino acids. The CDR3 protein is CSARDPPDEQFF. CDR3 in DNA: TGCAGTGCTAGAGATCCCCCGGATGAGCAGTTCTTC.

A note on this clonotype: A much bigger clone sits one base away, suggesting this may be a read error. V and J are TRBV2 and TRBJ2-3, with D tentatively TRBD1 (6 bases). Looked up from germline, CDR1 is SNHLY and CDR2 is FYNNEI. The V end lost 11 bases, the J end lost 5 bases, and 14 bases lay between the germline ends. This CDR3 has 12 residues. CDR3 residues: CAGHPTGDTQYF. In DNA, the CDR3 is TGTGCCGGCCATCCGACAGGAGATACGCAGTATTTT.

This clonotype was seen more than once but under ten times. The rearrangement uses TRBV19 and TRBJ1-5; TRBD1 aligns across 10 bases. CDR1 and CDR2 (germline): LNHDA, SQIVND (reference sequence). V was clipped by 3 bases and J by 6 bases; unmatched bases: 2. CDR3 size: 14 residues. CDR3 coding DNA: TGTGCCAGTAGTATGCGACAGGGGGCTCAGCCCCAGCATTTT. It encodes CASSMRQGAQPQHF.

There are a few counts of this clonotype. The conserved phenylalanine or tryptophan normally closing the CDR3 is absent here, so this likely arose from a read error. The chain couples TRBV12-3 or TRBV12-4 to TRBJ1-1, with D uncertain. The V gene lost 5 bases and the J gene lost 10 bases, with 14 bases spanning the gap. The CDR3 spans 12 residues. The CDR3 nucleotides are TGTGCCAGCAGTCCCCAGGCTTGGGTAGCTTTCTCT. Its protein product is CASSPQAWVAFS.

This clonotype was recorded many times. V and J are TRBV7-2 and TRBJ1-1; D is perhaps TRBD1 (5 bases). The CDR3 runs to 16 residues. Trimming shortened V by 3 bases and J by 3 bases, and 17 bases separated the two germline ends. Per the germline V gene, CDR1 is SGHTA and CDR2 is FQGNSA. CDR3 bases: TGTGCCAGCAGCTTCGGGGCAGAAAGGGGTGACACTGAAGCTTTCTTT. It specifies CASSFGAERGDTEAFF.

The gene calls are TRBV20-1 and TRBJ2-5; 7 positions agree with TRBD2. The germline gives CDR1 DFQATT, CDR2 SNEGSKA (reference sequence). The CDR3 contains 15 residues. V gave up 3 bases and J gave up 0 bases; unmatched junction bases: 7. The CDR3 protein is CSASTFLADQETQYF. CDR3 in DNA: TGCAGTGCTAGCACATTTCTAGCGGACCAAGAGACCCAGTACTTC.